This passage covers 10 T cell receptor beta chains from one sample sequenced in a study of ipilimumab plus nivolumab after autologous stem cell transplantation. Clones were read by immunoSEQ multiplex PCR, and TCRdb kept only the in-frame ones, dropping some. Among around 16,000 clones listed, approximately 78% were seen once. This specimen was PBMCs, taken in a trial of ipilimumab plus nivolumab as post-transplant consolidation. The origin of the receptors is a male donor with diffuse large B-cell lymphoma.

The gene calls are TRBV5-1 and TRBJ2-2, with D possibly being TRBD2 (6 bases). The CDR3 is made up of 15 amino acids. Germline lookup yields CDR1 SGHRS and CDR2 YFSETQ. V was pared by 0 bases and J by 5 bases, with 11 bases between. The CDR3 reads CASSLGREGTGELFF. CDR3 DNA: TGCGCCAGCAGCTTGGGGCGGGAAGGGACCGGGGAGCTGTTTTTT.

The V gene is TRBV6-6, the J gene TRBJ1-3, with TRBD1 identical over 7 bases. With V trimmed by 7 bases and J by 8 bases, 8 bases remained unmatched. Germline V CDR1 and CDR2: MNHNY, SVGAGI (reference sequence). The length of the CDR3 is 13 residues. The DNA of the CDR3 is TGTGCCAGCACCCGAGACAGGGTTCACACCATATATTTT. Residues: CASTRDRVHTIYF.

The CDR3 here is CASSLVLAGLDEQFF. CDR3 in DNA: TGCGCCAGCAGCTTGGTCCTAGCGGGCCTGGATGAGCAGTTCTTC. The chain couples TRBV5-1 to TRBJ2-1; 8 bases agree with TRBD2. The CDR3 totals 15 residues. J gave up 8 bases and V 0 bases, and 7 bases lay outside the gene matches. From germline, CDR1 is SGHRS and CDR2 YFSETQ.

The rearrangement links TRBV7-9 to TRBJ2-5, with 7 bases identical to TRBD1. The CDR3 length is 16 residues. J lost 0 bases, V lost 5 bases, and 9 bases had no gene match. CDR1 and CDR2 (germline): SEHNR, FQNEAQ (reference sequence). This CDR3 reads CASSQYGRGYQETQYF. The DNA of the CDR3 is TGTGCCAGCAGCCAGTATGGCAGGGGGTACCAAGAGACCCAGTACTTC.

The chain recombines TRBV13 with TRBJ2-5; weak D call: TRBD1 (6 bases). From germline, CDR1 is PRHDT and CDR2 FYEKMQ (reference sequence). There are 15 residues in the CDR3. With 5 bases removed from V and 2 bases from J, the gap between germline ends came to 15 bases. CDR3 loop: CASSAEQGSQETQYF. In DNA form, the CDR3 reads TGTGCCAGCAGCGCCGAGCAGGGGTCTCAAGAGACCCAGTACTTC.

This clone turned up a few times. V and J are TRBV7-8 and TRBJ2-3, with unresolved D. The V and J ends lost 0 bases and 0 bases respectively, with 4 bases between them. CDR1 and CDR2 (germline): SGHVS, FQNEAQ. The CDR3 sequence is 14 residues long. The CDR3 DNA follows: TGTGCCAGCAGCTTAGCACCCAGCACAGATACGCAGTATTTT. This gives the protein CASSLAPSTDTQYF.

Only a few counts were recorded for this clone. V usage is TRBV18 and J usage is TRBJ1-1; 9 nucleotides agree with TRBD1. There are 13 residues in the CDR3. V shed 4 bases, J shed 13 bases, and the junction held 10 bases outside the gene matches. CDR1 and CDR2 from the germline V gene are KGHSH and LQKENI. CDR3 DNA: TGTGCCAGCTCACAGACGGGACAGGGAGTGGTTTTCTTT. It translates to CASSQTGQGVVFF.

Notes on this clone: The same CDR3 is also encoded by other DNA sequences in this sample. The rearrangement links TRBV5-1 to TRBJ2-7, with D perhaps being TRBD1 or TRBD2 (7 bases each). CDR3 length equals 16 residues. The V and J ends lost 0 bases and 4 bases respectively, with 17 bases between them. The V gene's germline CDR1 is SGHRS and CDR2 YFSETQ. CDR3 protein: CASSLAGGTDSYEQYF. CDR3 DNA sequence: TGCGCCAGCAGCTTGGCCGGGGGGACAGACTCTTACGAGCAGTACTTC.

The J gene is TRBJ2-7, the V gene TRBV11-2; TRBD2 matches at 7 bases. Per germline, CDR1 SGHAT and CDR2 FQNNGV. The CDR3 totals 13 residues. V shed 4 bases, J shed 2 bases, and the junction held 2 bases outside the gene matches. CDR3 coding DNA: TGTGCCAGCAGCTCAGGACTAGCCTACGAGCAGTACTTC. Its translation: CASSSGLAYEQYF.

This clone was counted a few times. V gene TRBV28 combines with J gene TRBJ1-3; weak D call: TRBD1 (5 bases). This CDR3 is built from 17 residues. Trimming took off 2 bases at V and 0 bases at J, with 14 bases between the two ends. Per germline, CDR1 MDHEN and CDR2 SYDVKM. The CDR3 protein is CASSLIVGGTSGNTIYF. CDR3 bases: TGTGCCAGCAGTTTAATTGTCGGGGGTACCTCTGGAAACACCATATATTTT.